This is a list of T cell receptor beta chains from one sample in a study of T cell repertoires in cytomegalovirus infection. TCRdb independently ran MiXCR on the reads; one entry per CDR3 protein. In the table there are approximately 500,000 distinct CDR3 sequences, about 11% of which are singletons. Sequencing used PBMCs. These receptors were collected from a human donor in good health (CMV status not recorded). Some clones in this sample may be carry-over from other donors' samples. CDR3s include the opening cysteine and the closing phenylalanine or tryptophan. The D gene is left open where the match is weak. Size is stated for part of the rows, as once, few or many counts, or as a class when the clone is expanded.

j_gene | abundance | len | v_gene | d_gene | CDR3aa | CDR3nt
TRBJ2-7 | many | 14 | TRBV5-1 | TRBD1 | CASSRGQGTYEQYF | TGCGCCAGCAGCAGGGGACAGGGTACCTACGAGCAGTACTTC
TRBJ1-5 | NA | 15 | TRBV12-3/TRBV12-4 | NA | CASSFDGGSNQPQHF | TGTGCCAGCAGTTTTGACGGAGGAAGCAATCAGCCCCAGCATTTT
TRBJ2-3 | NA | 16 | TRBV27 | NA | CASSLYPSTSTDTQYF | TGTGCCAGCAGTTTATACCCCTCGACTAGCACAGATACGCAGTATTTT
TRBJ2-1 | many | 16 | TRBV6-1 | NA | CASSSSTRRAYNEQFF | NA
TRBJ2-4 | many | 15 | TRBV7-8 | NA | CASSLVGAAKNIQYF | TGTGCCAGCAGCTTAGTCGGGGCAGCCAAAAACATTCAGTACTTC
TRBJ2-2 | many | 13 | TRBV6-1 | TRBD1 | CASKGTGTGELFF | TGTGCCAGTAAGGGGACAGGGACCGGGGAGCTGTTTTTT
TRBJ2-1 | NA | 11 | TRBV29-1 | NA | CSGYRDYEQFF | TGCAGCGGGTACAGGGATTATGAGCAGTTCTTC
TRBJ1-5 | many | 15 | TRBV19 | TRBD1 | CASSIQGEGNQPQHF | TGTGCCAGTAGTATCCAGGGGGAGGGCAATCAGCCCCAGCATTTT
TRBJ2-3 | many | 15 | TRBV10-2 | TRBD1 | CASGRQGSSTDTQYF | TGCGCCAGCGGTCGACAGGGGTCGAGTACAGATACGCAGTATTTT
TRBJ2-1 | many | 15 | TRBV7-9 | TRBD2 | CASSSRLAPGNEQFF | TGTGCCAGCAGCTCCAGACTAGCGCCAGGCAATGAGCAGTTCTTC
TRBJ2-2 | many | 16 | TRBV7-9 | NA | CASGPWGGRNTGELFF | TGTGCCAGCGGCCCCTGGGGGGGCCGGAACACCGGGGAGCTGTTTTTT
TRBJ2-7 | many | 18 | TRBV19 | TRBD1 | CASSKGTGLSGISYEQYF | TGTGCCAGTAGTAAGGGGACAGGCTTATCGGGGATCTCCTACGAGCAGTACTTC
TRBJ2-7 | many | 12 | TRBV6-1 | NA | CASRGQTGEQYF | TGTGCCAGCAGGGGACAAACCGGGGAGCAGTACTTC
TRBJ2-7 | NA | 12 | TRBV27 | NA | CASGRNFYEQYF | TGTGCCTCTGGCCGGAATTTCTACGAGCAGTACTTC
TRBJ2-5 | many | 16 | TRBV7-8 | NA | CASSLAIGDREETQYF | TGTGCCAGCAGCTTAGCGATTGGGGACCGAGAGGAGACCCAGTACTTC
TRBJ2-2 | NA | 15 | TRBV7-3 | NA | CASSPPGTNTGELFF | TGTGCCAGCAGCCCCCCCGGGACGAACACCGGGGAGCTGTTTTTT
TRBJ2-3 | NA | 15 | TRBV10-3 | TRBD2 | CAIRGTSGRSDTQYF | TGTGCCATCAGAGGGACTAGCGGGAGATCAGATACGCAGTATTTT
TRBJ2-5 | NA | 14 | TRBV10-3 | TRBD1 | CAIGGQGSQQTQYF | TGTGCCATCGGTGGACAGGGGTCTCAGCAGACCCAGTACTTC
TRBJ2-3 | few | 12 | TRBV5-6 | NA | CASTTIKDTQYF | TGTGCCAGCACCACGATTAAAGATACGCAGTATTTT
TRBJ1-1 | many | 14 | TRBV29-1 | TRBD1 | CSGSRGRTGTEAFF | TGCAGCGGATCCAGGGGGCGGACCGGCACTGAAGCTTTCTTT
TRBJ2-5 | NA | 16 | TRBV20-1 | TRBD2 | CSASLRASGGRETQYF | TGCAGTGCTAGCCTCAGGGCTAGCGGGGGGCGGGAGACCCAGTACTTC